The rows below give T cell receptor beta chains drawn from one sample of a study of response to subunit inactivated influenza vaccine. Each CDR3 protein is one row after TCRdb ran MiXCR on the RT-PCR reads. This sample has about 170,000 distinct CDR3 sequences, with roughly 12% found just once. This same sample was also part of a study on T cells expressing NK-cell markers.

The sample in question was CD8+ T cells sorted from PBMCs, obtained about 11 days after vaccination. These TCRs come from a middle-aged man who received an inactivated influenza vaccine. Each CDR3 is given with its conserved first and last residue. The D gene is left open where the match is weak. For some rows the clone size is stated as once, few or many, or as a class when expanded; others skip it.

TRBV7-6	.	.	TRBJ2-3	CASSLGVASTDTQYF	TGTGCCAGCAGCTTAGGGGTAGCTAGCACAGATACGCAGTATTTT
TRBV28	many	TRBD2	TRBJ2-1	CASSQAGGYNEQFF	TGTGCCAGCAGCCAGGCGGGGGGTTACAATGAGCAGTTCTTC
TRBV14	many	TRBD1	TRBJ2-1	CASSPGTGILNEQFF	TGTGCCAGCAGTCCCGGGACAGGGATTTTAAATGAGCAGTTCTTC
TRBV15	few	TRBD1	TRBJ2-7	CATSRPQGAEQYF	TGTGCCACCAGCAGACCTCAGGGGGCCGAGCAGTACTTC
TRBV12-2	.	.	TRBJ1-5	CASPQTGVWPQHF	TGTGCAAGTCCCCAGACAGGGGTGTGGCCCCAGCATTTT
TRBV6-1	.	.	TRBJ2-3	CASSPEPFFGTDTQYF	TGTGCCAGCAGTCCGGAGCCGTTCTTCGGCACAGATACGCAGTATTTT
TRBV24-1	.	TRBD2	TRBJ2-2	CATSDRRTLAGANTGELFF	TGTGCCACCAGTGATCGACGGACTCTAGCGGGGGCGAACACCGGGGAGCTGTTTTTT
TRBV20-1	few	TRBD1	TRBJ2-6	CSASPGQGSGANVLTF	TGCAGTGCTTCACCGGGACAGGGCTCTGGGGCCAACGTCCTGACTTTC
TRBV5-6	many	.	TRBJ2-5	CASSWGRTVSQETQYF	TGTGCCAGCAGCTGGGGGCGGACAGTTTCCCAAGAGACCCAGTACTTC
TRBV27	.	TRBD1	TRBJ2-7	CASSLRTGGDEQYF	TGTGCCAGCAGTTTACGGACAGGGGGCGACGAGCAGTACTTC
TRBV10-3	.	.	TRBJ2-3	CAISEFLAGTSTDTQYF	TGTGCCATCAGTGAGTTCCTCGCGGGAACTAGCACAGATACGCAGTATTTT
TRBV4-3	few	TRBD1	TRBJ2-7	CASSLRAGTGITYEQYF	TGCGCCAGCAGCCTCAGAGCCGGGACAGGCATAACCTACGAGCAGTACTTC
TRBV13	few	.	TRBJ1-3	CASSESGVGNTIYF	TGTGCCAGCAGCGAATCCGGGGTCGGAAACACCATATATTTT
TRBV5-1	.	.	TRBJ2-7	CASSSGGLGYAQYF	TGCGCCAGCAGCTCCGGGGGACTGGGCTACGCGCAGTACTTC
TRBV27	few	.	TRBJ2-5	CASSPQNHQETQYF	TGTGCCAGCAGTCCCCAGAATCACCAAGAGACCCAGTACTTC
TRBV29-1	.	.	TRBJ1-5	CSVVQGGSNQPQHF	TGCAGCGTTGTACAGGGAGGAAGCAATCAGCCCCAGCATTTT
TRBV18	.	.	TRBJ1-5	CASSPLRLTSLNSAASNQPQHF	TGTGCCAGCTCACCCCTAAGACTCACCTCCTTAAACAGTGCGGCAAGCAATCAGCCCCAGCATTTT
TRBV4-2	few	.	TRBJ2-3	CASSQDQPSNTDTQYF	TGTGCCAGCAGCCAAGATCAACCGTCGAACACAGATACGCAGTATTTT
TRBV9	few	.	TRBJ1-3	CASSPSGISGNTIYF	TGTGCCAGCAGCCCGAGCGGGATCTCTGGAAACACCATATATTTT
TRBV12-3/TRBV12-4	few	.	TRBJ2-7	CASSPPGHASYEQYF	TGTGCCAGCAGTCCTCCCGGACACGCCTCCTACGAGCAGTACTTC
TRBV18	.	TRBD1	TRBJ2-7	CASSPWGQVPYRRTYEQYF	TGTGCCAGCTCACCATGGGGACAGGTGCCATATCGGAGGACCTACGAGCAGTACTTC
TRBV7-9	.	.	TRBJ1-4	CASSFLGGEGGEKLFF	TGTGCCAGCAGCTTCCTCGGGGGGGAAGGAGGCGAAAAACTGTTTTTT
TRBV4-3	.	.	TRBJ2-3	CASSQEAQGTDTQYF	TGCGCCAGCAGCCAAGAAGCTCAGGGCACAGATACGCAGTATTTT
TRBV6-5	few	.	TRBJ2-7	CVVRGSPYEQYF	TGTGTGGTGCGCGGGTCCCCCTACGAGCAGTACTTC
TRBV11-2	few	.	TRBJ1-4	CASSLMTTNEKLFF	TGTGCCAGCAGCCTAATGACAACTAATGAAAAACTGTTTTTT
TRBV12-3/TRBV12-4	.	TRBD2	TRBJ2-1	CASSSGLRTYNEQFF	TGTGCCAGCAGTTCGGGACTACGAACCTACAATGAGCAGTTCTTC
TRBV12-3/TRBV12-4	.	.	TRBJ2-2	CASSMEGASTGELFF	TGTGCCAGCAGTATGGAGGGGGCAAGCACCGGGGAGCTGTTTTTT
TRBV12-3/TRBV12-4	.	.	TRBJ1-4	CASSSLSRDFEEKLFF	TGTGCCAGCAGCTCACTTTCCCGGGACTTCGAGGAAAAACTGTTTTTT
TRBV28	.	.	TRBJ2-7	CASSPPHRGRIQTTYEQYF	TGTGCCAGCAGTCCACCGCATCGCGGTCGAATTCAAACCACCTACGAGCAGTACTTC
TRBV7-2	few	.	TRBJ2-7	CASSFLAPAGSYEQYF	TGTGCCAGCAGCTTTTTAGCACCAGCCGGCTCCTACGAGCAGTACTTC
TRBV29-1	few	TRBD2	TRBJ2-7	CSVRTGTSAYEQYF	TGCAGCGTTCGTACCGGGACTAGCGCCTACGAGCAGTACTTC
TRBV11-1	.	.	TRBJ2-2	CASSRTLEDTGELFF	TGTGCCAGCAGCCGCACCCTCGAGGACACCGGGGAGCTGTTTTTT
TRBV29-1	many	TRBD1	TRBJ1-2	CSTGAEGVHGYTF	TGCTCCACAGGGGCAGAAGGGGTACATGGCTACACCTTC
TRBV27	many	.	TRBJ1-2	CASSPRTANLYGYTF	TGTGCCAGCAGTCCGCGGACAGCTAACCTCTATGGCTACACCTTC
TRBV20-1	.	.	TRBJ2-5	CSAARQGETEETQYF	TGCAGTGCCGCCCGGCAGGGCGAAACCGAAGAGACCCAGTACTTC